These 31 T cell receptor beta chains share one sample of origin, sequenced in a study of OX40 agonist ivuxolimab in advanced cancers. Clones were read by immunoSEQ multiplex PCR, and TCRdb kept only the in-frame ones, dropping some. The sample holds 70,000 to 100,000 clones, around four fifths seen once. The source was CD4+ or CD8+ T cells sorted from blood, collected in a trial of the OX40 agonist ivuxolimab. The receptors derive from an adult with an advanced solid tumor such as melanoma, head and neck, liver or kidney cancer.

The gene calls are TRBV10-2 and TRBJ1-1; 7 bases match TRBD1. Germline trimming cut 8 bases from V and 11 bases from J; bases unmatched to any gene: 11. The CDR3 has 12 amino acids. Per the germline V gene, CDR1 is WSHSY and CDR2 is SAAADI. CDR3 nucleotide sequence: TGCGCCAGCTCACCTGAGGGGGCGGAGGCTTTCTTT. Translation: CASSPEGAEAFF.

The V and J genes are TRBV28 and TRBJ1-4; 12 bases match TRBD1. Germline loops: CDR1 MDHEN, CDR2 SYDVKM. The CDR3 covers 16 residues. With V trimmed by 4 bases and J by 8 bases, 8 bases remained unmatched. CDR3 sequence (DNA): TGTGCCAGCAGTTCCTCCGGGACAGGGGGCCAAGAAAAACTGTTTTTT. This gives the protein CASSSSGTGGQEKLFF. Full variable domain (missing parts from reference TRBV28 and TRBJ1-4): DVKVTQSSRYLVKRTGEKVFLECVQDMDHENMFWYRQDPGLGLRLIYFSYDVKMKEKGDIPEGYSVSREKKERFSLILESASTNQTSMYLCASSSSGTGGQEKLFFGSGTQLSVL.

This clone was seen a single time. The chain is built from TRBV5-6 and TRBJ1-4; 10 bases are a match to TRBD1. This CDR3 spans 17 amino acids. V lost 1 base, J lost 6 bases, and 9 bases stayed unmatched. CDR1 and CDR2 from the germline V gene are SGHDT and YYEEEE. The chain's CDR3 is CASSLIISGTGDEKLFF. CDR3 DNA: TGTGCCAGCAGCTTGATAATCAGCGGGACAGGGGATGAAAAACTGTTTTTT.

CDR3 sequence: CASSLDSYSYEQYF. CDR3 coding DNA: TGTGCCAGCTCACTGGACAGCTACTCCTACGAGCAGTACTTC. The chain carries TRBV18 and TRBJ2-7, with a tentative D call TRBD1 (6 bases). CDR3 length: 14 residues. Trimming cost V 4 bases and J 0 bases, with 10 bases left between them. The germline CDR1 and CDR2 sequences are KGHSH and LQKENI.

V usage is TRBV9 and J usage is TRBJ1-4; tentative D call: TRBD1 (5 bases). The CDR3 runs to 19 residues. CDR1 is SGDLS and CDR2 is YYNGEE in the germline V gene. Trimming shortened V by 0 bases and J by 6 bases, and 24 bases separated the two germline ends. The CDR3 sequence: CASSVAAGPNLLGHEKLFF. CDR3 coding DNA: TGTGCCAGCAGCGTAGCAGCGGGACCCAACTTACTGGGGCATGAAAAACTGTTTTTT. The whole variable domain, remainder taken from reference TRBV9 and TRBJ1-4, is DSGVTQTPKHLITATGQRVTLRCSPRSGDLSVYWYQQSLDQGLQFLIQYYNGEERAKGNILERFSAQQFPDLHSELNLSSLELGDSALYFCASSVAAGPNLLGHEKLFFGSGTQLSVL.

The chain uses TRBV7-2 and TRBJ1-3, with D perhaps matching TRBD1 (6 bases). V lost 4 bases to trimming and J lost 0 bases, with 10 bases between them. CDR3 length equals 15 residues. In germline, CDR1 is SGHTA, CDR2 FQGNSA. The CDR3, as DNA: TGTGCCAGCAGCTCACAGGGAGGCTCTGGAAACACCATATATTTT. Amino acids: CASSSQGGSGNTIYF.

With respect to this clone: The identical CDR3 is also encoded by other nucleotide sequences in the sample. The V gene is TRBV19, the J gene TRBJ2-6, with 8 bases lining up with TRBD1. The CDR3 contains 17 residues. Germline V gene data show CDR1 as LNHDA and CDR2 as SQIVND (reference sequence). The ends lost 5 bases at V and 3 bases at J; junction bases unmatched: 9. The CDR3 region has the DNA TGTGCCAGTAGTGGAGGACAGGGAAAATATGGGGCCAACGTCCTGACTTTC. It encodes CASSGGQGKYGANVLTF.

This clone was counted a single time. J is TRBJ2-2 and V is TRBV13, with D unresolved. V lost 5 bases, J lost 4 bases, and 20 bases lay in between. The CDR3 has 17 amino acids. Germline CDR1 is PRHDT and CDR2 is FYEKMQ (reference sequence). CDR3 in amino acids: CASSPKGWVQSTGELFF. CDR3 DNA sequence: TGTGCCAGCAGCCCCAAGGGCTGGGTGCAAAGCACCGGGGAGCTGTTTTTT. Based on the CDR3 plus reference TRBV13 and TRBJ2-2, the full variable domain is AAGVIQSPRHLIKEKRETATLKCYPIPRHDTVYWYQQGPGQDPQFLISFYEKMQSDKGSIPDRFSAQQFSDYHSELNMSSLELGDSALYFCASSPKGWVQSTGELFFGEGSRLTVL.

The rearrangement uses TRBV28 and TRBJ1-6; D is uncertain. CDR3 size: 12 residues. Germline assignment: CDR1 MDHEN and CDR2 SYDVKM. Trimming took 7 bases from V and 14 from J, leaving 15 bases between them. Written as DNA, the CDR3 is TGTGCCAGCATCACGACGGCGGGGACCCTCCACTTT. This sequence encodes CASITTAGTLHF.

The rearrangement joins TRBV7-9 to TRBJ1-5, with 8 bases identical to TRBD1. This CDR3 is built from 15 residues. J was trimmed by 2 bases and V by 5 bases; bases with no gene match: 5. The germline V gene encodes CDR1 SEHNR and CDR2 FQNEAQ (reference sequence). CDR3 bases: TGTGCCAGCAGCAAAGACAGGGGTGGCAATCAGCCCCAGCATTTT. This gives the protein CASSKDRGGNQPQHF. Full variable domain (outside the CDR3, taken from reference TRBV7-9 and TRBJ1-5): DTGVSQNPRHKITKRGQNVTFRCDPISEHNRLYWYRQTLGQGPEFLTYFQNEAQLEKSRLLSDRFSAERPKGSFSTLEIQRTEQGDSAMYLCASSKDRGGNQPQHFGDGTRLSIL.

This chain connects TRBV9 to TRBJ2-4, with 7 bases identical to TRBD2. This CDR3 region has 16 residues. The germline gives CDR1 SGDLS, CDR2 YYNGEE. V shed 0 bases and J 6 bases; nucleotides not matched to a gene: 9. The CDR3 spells CASSVGPRDYGNIQYF. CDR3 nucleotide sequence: TGTGCCAGCAGCGTAGGACCCAGGGACTATGGAAACATTCAGTACTTC.

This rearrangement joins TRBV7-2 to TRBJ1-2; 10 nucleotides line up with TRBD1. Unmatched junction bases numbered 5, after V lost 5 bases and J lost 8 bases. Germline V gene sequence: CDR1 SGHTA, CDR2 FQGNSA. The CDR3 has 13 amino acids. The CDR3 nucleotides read TGTGCCAGCAGCCCGACAGGGGGCGGGGGCTACACCTTC. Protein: CASSPTGGGGYTF.

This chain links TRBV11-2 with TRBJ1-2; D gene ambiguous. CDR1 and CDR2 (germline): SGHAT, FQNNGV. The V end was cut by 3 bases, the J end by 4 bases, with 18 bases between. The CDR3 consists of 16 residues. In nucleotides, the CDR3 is TGTGCCAGCAGCTTGGATACAGCCTTAGACCGCTATGGCTACACCTTC. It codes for CASSLDTALDRYGYTF.

As DNA, the CDR3 is TGTGCCAGCAGTAGGGGGATTCCTCCTATCCAGTTCTTC. This codes for CASSRGIPPIQFF. This chain joins TRBV27 and TRBJ2-1, with D perhaps TRBD1 (6 bases). V gave up 5 bases and J gave up 13 bases, with 18 bases separating them. This CDR3 comprises 13 residues. In germline, CDR1 is MNHEY, CDR2 SMNVEV (reference sequence).

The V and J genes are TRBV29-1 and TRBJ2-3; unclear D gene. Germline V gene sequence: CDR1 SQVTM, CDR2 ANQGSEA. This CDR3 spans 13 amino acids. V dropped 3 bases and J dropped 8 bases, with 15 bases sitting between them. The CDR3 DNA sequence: TGCAGCGTTGACCCCCTCCGACAAGCTACGCAGTATTTT. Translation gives CSVDPLRQATQYF.

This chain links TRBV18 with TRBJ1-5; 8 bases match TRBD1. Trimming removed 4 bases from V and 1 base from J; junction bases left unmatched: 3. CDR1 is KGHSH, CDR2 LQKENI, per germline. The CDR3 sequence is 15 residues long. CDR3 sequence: CASSQGQASNQPQHF. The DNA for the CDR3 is TGTGCCAGCTCACAGGGACAGGCAAGCAATCAGCCCCAGCATTTT.

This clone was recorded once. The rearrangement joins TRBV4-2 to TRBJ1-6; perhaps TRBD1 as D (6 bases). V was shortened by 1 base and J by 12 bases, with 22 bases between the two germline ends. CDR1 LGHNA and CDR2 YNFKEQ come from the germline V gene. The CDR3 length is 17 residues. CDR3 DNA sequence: TGTGCCAGCAGCCAAGCCCTGGAGGGAGCAGGGGAGGTACCCCTCCACTTT. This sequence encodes CASSQALEGAGEVPLHF.

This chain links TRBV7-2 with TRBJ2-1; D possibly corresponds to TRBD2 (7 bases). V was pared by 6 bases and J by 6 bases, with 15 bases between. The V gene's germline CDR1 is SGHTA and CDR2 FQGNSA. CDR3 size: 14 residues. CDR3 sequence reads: CASRGGDRGNEQFF. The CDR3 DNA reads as TGTGCCAGCAGAGGGGGGGATCGTGGCAATGAGCAGTTCTTC.

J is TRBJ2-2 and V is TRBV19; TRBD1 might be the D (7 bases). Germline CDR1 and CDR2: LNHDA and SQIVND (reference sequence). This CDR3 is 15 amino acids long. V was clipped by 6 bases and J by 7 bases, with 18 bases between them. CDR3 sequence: CASRENGGGGGELFF. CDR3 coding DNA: TGTGCCAGTAGAGAAAATGGAGGGGGCGGCGGGGAGCTGTTTTTT.

Here the CDR3 DNA reads TGTGCCAGCTCACCACAGGTGAACACTGAAGCTTTCTTT. Translation gives CASSPQVNTEAFF. The rearrangement links TRBV18 to TRBJ1-1; no firm D call. This CDR3 contains 13 residues. Germline V gene data show CDR1 as KGHSH and CDR2 as LQKENI. V was pared by 1 base and J by 0 bases, with 3 bases between.

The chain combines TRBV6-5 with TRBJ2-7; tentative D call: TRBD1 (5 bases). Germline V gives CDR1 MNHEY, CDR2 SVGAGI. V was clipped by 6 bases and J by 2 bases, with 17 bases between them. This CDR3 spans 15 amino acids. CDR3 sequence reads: CASRESQGFPYEQYF. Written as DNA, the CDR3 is TGTGCCAGCAGAGAATCTCAGGGATTCCCCTACGAGCAGTACTTC.

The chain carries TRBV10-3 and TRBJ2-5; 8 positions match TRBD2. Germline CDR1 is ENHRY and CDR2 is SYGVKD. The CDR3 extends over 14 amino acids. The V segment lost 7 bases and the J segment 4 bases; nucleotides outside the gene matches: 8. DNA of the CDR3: TGTGCCATCACCCCGGGGGGGGGTTTAGAGACCCAGTACTTC. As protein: CAITPGGGLETQYF.

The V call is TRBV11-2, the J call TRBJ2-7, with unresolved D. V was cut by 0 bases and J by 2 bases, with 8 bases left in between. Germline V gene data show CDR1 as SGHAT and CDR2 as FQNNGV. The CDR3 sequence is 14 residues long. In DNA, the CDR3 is TGTGCCAGCAGCTTAGATCTTGTCGCCTACGAGCAGTACTTC. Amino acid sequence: CASSLDLVAYEQYF. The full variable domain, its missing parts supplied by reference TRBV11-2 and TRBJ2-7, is EAGVAQSPRYKIIEKRQSVAFWCNPISGHATLYWYQQILGQGPKLLIQFQNNGVVDDSQLPKDRFSAERLKGVDSTLKIQPAKLEDSAVYLCASSLDLVAYEQYFGPGTRLTVT.

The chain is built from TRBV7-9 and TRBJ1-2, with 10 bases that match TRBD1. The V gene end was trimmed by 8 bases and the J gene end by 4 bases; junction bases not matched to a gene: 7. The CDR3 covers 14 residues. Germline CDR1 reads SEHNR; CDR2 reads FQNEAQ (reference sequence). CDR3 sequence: CASRTGGRGYGYTF. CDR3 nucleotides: TGTGCCAGCCGGACAGGGGGTAGAGGCTATGGCTACACCTTC.

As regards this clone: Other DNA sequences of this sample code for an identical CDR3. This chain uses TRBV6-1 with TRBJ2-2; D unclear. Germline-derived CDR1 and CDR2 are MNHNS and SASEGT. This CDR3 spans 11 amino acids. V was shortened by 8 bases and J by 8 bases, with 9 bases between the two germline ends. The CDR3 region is CASSIRGELFF. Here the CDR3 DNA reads TGTGCCAGCTCCATCAGGGGGGAGCTGTTTTTT.

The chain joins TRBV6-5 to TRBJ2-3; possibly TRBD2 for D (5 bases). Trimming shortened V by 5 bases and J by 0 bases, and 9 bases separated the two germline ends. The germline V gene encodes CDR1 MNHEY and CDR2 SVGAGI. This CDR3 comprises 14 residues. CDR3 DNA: TGTGCCAGCAGTCGTCCGGGGAGCACAGATACGCAGTATTTT. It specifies CASSRPGSTDTQYF.

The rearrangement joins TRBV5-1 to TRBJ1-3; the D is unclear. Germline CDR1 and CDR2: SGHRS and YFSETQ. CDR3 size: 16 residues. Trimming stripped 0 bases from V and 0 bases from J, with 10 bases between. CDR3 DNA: TGCGCCAGCAGCTTGGACGGGATGACCTCTGGAAACACCATATATTTT. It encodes CASSLDGMTSGNTIYF.

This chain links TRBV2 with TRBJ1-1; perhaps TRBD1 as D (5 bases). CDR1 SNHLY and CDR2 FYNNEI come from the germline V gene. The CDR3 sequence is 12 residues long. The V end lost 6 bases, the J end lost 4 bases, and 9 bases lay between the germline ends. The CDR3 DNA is TGTGCCAGCAGGGGGACCCCCACTGAAGCTTTCTTT. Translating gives CASRGTPTEAFF. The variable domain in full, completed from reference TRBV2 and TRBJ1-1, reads EPEVTQTPSHQVTQMGQEVILRCVPISNHLYFYWYRQILGQKVEFLVSFYNNEISEKSEIFDDQFSVERPDGSNFTLKIRSTKLEDSAMYFCASRGTPTEAFFGQGTRLTVV.

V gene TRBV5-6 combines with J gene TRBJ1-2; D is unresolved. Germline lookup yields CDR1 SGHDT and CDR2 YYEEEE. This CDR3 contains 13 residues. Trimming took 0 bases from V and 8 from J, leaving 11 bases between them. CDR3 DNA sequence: TGTGCCAGCAGCTTGGTTGGCACTGGGGGCTACACCTTC. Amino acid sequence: CASSLVGTGGYTF.

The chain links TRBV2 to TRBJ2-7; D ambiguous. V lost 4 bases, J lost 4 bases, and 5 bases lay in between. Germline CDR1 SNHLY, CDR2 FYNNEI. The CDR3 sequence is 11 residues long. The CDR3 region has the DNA TGTGCCAGCAGTGCCCAGTACGAGCAGTACTTC. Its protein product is CASSAQYEQYF. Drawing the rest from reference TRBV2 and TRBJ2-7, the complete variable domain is EPEVTQTPSHQVTQMGQEVILRCVPISNHLYFYWYRQILGQKVEFLVSFYNNEISEKSEIFDDQFSVERPDGSNFTLKIRSTKLEDSAMYFCASSAQYEQYFGPGTRLTVT.

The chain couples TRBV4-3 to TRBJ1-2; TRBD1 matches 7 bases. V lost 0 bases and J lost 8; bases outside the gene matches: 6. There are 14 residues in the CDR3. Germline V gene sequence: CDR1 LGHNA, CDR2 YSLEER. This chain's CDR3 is CASSQDFRGNGYTF. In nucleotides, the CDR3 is TGCGCCAGCAGCCAAGATTTCAGGGGGAACGGCTACACCTTC.